What follows are 18 T cell receptor beta chains derived from one specimen sequenced in a study of T cells in Graves' hyperthyroidism and ophthalmopathy. It was RNA transcripts that yielded the amplified TCR beta CDR3 regions. During a first-round RT-PCR of the TCR CDR3, the HTBI primer set was used. Each CDR3 protein gets one entry after TCRdb re-called the multiplex PCR reads with MiXCR. The sample lists some 600,000 distinct CDR3 sequences, 46% occurring once. Sequencing was carried out using peripheral blood or thyroid tissue (not recorded which). Every receptor here comes from a woman aged 18 to 35 with Graves' hyperthyroidism.

This chain joins TRBV25-1 and TRBJ1-6; 7 positions agree with TRBD1. Trimming at V came to 4 bases and at J to 9 bases, leaving 6 bases not matched to a gene. The CDR3 consists of 14 residues. Germline-derived CDR1 and CDR2 are MGHDK and SYGVNS. The CDR3 spells CASSGRDSTSPLHF. In nucleotides, the CDR3 is TGTGCCAGCAGTGGCCGGGACAGTACTTCACCCCTCCACTTT. The whole variable domain, remainder taken from reference TRBV25-1 and TRBJ1-6, is EADIYQTPRYLVIGTGKKITLECSQTMGHDKMYWYQQDPGMELHLIHYSYGVNSTEKGDLSSESTVSRIRTEHFPLTLESARPSHTSQYLCASSGRDSTSPLHFGNGTRLTVT.

The chain combines TRBV2 with TRBJ1-6; 8 bases map to TRBD1. The J segment lost 7 bases and the V segment lost 4 bases, leaving 9 bases of the junction unmatched. In germline, CDR1 is SNHLY, CDR2 FYNNEI. This CDR3 is 16 amino acids long. CDR3 sequence reads: CASSALAGTGNSPLHF. The CDR3 coding sequence is TGTGCCAGCAGTGCCCTCGCCGGGACAGGAAATTCACCCCTCCACTTT.

This CDR3 is CASSLTGGQYF. The CDR3 DNA reads TGTGCCAGCAGCTTGACAGGAGGGCAGTACTTC. The chain recombines TRBV7-9 with TRBJ2-7, with a possible D match to TRBD1 (6 bases). V was clipped by 3 bases and J by 9 bases, with 9 bases between them. The CDR3 has 11 amino acids. Per the germline V gene, CDR1 is SEHNR and CDR2 is FQNEAQ (reference sequence). Filled out from reference TRBV7-9 and TRBJ2-7, the complete variable domain reads DTGVSQNPRHKITKRGQNVTFRCDPISEHNRLYWYRQTLGQGPEFLTYFQNEAQLEKSRLLSDRFSAERPKGSFSTLEIQRTEQGDSAMYLCASSLTGGQYFGPGTRLTVT.

As regards this clonotype: One end of the junction does not line up with germline, which may come from a read error. The chain recombines TRBV2 with TRBJ2-5, with unresolved D. The CDR3 has 8 amino acids. Germline V lookup: CDR1 SNHLY, CDR2 FYNNEI. CDR3 coding DNA: TGTGCCAGGAGTGACCAGTACTTC. This translates into CARSDQYF. The complete variable domain, with remaining parts taken from reference TRBV2 and TRBJ2-5, reads EPEVTQTPSHQVTQMGQEVILRCVPISNHLYFYWYRQILGQKVEFLVSFYNNEISEKSEIFDDQFSVERPDGSNFTLKIRSTKLEDSAMYFCARSDQYFGPGTRLLVL.

J is TRBJ2-5 and V is TRBV24-1; possibly TRBD2 for D (6 bases). This CDR3 is 16 amino acids long. V dropped 9 bases and J dropped 2 bases, with 21 bases sitting between them. Germline loops: CDR1 KGHDR, CDR2 SFDVKD. Here the CDR3 DNA reads TGTGCCACCGGGGATTACGGGAGACCCCTTCAAGAGACCCAGTACTTC. It codes for CATGDYGRPLQETQYF.

This clonotype was found many times. The chain links TRBV7-9 to TRBJ1-2; D is ambiguous. The CDR3 has 13 amino acids. In germline, CDR1 is SEHNR, CDR2 FQNEAQ (reference sequence). Trimming shortened V by 5 bases and J by 3 bases, and 10 bases separated the two germline ends. In nucleotides, the CDR3 is TGTGCCAGCAGCCCCGACACAGACTATGGCTACACCTTC. Residues: CASSPDTDYGYTF.

V and J are TRBV10-2 and TRBJ1-1; 7 bases are a match to TRBD1. After removal of 2 bases from V and 10 bases from J, the junction contained 4 bases not matched to a gene. The germline CDR1 and CDR2 sequences are WSHSY and SAAADI. The CDR3 sequence is 12 residues long. CDR3 residues: CASSETGDLAFF. The CDR3 region has the DNA TGCGCCAGCAGTGAGACAGGGGACCTAGCTTTCTTT.

This clonotype was counted a single time. The genes are TRBV2 and TRBJ2-5; the match to TRBD2 covers 7 bases. CDR1 and CDR2 from the germline V gene are SNHLY and FYNNEI. The CDR3 has 12 amino acids. V shed 3 bases, J shed 7 bases, and the junction held 2 bases outside the gene matches. The CDR3: CASSDGGRTQYF. The DNA of the CDR3 is TGTGCCAGCAGTGACGGCGGGAGGACCCAGTACTTC.

This chain joins TRBV2 and TRBJ1-2; D not certain. Deletions cut 8 bases from V and 7 bases from J, with 23 bases between. From germline, CDR1 is SNHLY and CDR2 FYNNEI. CDR3 size: 15 residues. This CDR3 is CASSPLRFPEGGYTF. For the CDR3, the DNA is TGTGCCAGCTCACCACTTCGGTTTCCTGAGGGTGGCTACACCTTC.

This chain connects TRBV19 to TRBJ1-1; perhaps TRBD1 as D (5 bases). V dropped 4 bases and J dropped 1 base, with 13 bases sitting between them. This CDR3 is 15 amino acids long. The V gene's germline CDR1 is LNHDA and CDR2 SQIVND (reference sequence). The CDR3 loop is CASSTFGAENTEAFF. Here the CDR3 DNA reads TGTGCCAGTAGTACCTTCGGGGCCGAGAACACTGAAGCTTTCTTT.

This clonotype was observed at least ten times. The gene calls are TRBV20-1 and TRBJ2-5; 11 nucleotides match TRBD2. Germline V CDR1 and CDR2: DFQATT, SNEGSKA (reference sequence). The V gene end was trimmed by 7 bases and the J gene end by 1 base; junction bases not matched to a gene: 5. The CDR3 runs to 14 residues. Here the CDR3 DNA reads TGCAGTGGCGGGACTAGCGGCACCCAAGAGACCCAGTACTTC. Translating it yields CSGGTSGTQETQYF.

Details on this clonotype: In this CDR3 the conserved last residue, phenylalanine or tryptophan, is missing, so a read error is likely. Because the CDR3's place on the DNA is in doubt, the DNA is left out and the CDR3 is given as listed by TCRdb. V and J are TRBV7-6 and TRBJ2-7; TRBD2, as called in the table, went unchecked against the DNA. The germline V gene encodes CDR1 SGHVS and CDR2 FNYEAQ. Counting both end residues, the CDR3 totals 9 amino acids. The CDR3 loop reads CASSIASGR.

J is TRBJ1-1 and V is TRBV5-1; weak D call: TRBD1 (5 bases). This CDR3 region has 15 residues. The V end was cut by 0 bases, the J end by 1 base, with 10 bases between. CDR1 and CDR2 from the germline V gene are SGHRS and YFSETQ. The CDR3 sequence is CASSLDGAKNTEAFF. CDR3 coding DNA: TGCGCCAGCAGCTTGGACGGGGCAAAGAACACTGAAGCTTTCTTT.

The rearrangement joins TRBV2 to TRBJ1-5, with D perhaps TRBD1 (6 bases). Trimming shortened V by 6 bases and J by 5 bases, and 14 bases separated the two germline ends. Germline values: CDR1 SNHLY, CDR2 FYNNEI. CDR3 size: 14 residues. The CDR3 DNA sequence: TGTGCCAGCAGCCTCAAGAAGGGGGATCAGCCCCAGCATTTT. Its translation is CASSLKKGDQPQHF.

There are a few counts of this clonotype. CDR3 nucleotides: TGTGCCAGCAGCCAACGACAGAACTATGGCTACACCTTC. Its protein is CASSQRQNYGYTF. The V and J genes are TRBV7-9 and TRBJ1-2, with D tentatively TRBD1 (5 bases). CDR3 length: 13 amino acids. CDR1 and CDR2 from the germline V gene are SEHNR and FQNEAQ (reference sequence). Trimming cost V 5 bases and J 2 bases, with 9 bases left between them.

The gene calls are TRBV25-1 and TRBJ1-2; 9 bases match TRBD1. This CDR3 comprises 15 residues. J gave up 6 bases and V 6 bases, and 11 bases lay outside the gene matches. The germline V gene encodes CDR1 MGHDK and CDR2 SYGVNS. The DNA of the CDR3 is TGTGCCAGCAGCCCCACCGGGACAGGGACCCATGGCTACACCTTC. As protein: CASSPTGTGTHGYTF.

This clonotype was seen a single time. The V call is TRBV29-1, the J call TRBJ1-2; D possibly corresponds to TRBD1 (6 bases). Germline CDR1 is SQVTM and CDR2 is ANQGSEA. The CDR3 extends over 14 amino acids. The V end lost 0 bases, the J end lost 3 bases, and 11 bases lay between the germline ends. CDR3: CSVEDRGGYYGYTF. The CDR3 bases are TGCAGCGTTGAAGACCGAGGGGGATACTATGGCTACACCTTC.

Worth noting for this clonotype: An end of the junction differs from the germline gene, which may be a read error. The V gene is TRBV15, the J gene TRBJ1-5; no reliable D call. The CDR3 is 13 residues long. The germline V gene has CDR1 LNHNV and CDR2 YYDKDF (reference sequence). The CDR3 DNA follows: TGTGCCGCCAGCAGCTTTGGCAATCAGCCCCAGCATTTT. Encoded protein: CAASSFGNQPQHF. Using reference TRBV15 and TRBJ1-5 for the parts outside the CDR3, the full variable domain is DAMVIQNPRYQVTQFGKPVTLSCSQTLNHNVMYWYQQKSSQAPKLLFHYYDKDFNNEADTPDNFQSRRPNTSFCFLDIRSPGLGDTAMYLCAASSFGNQPQHFGDGTRLSIL.